This T cell receptor (beta chain) was found in a study of cytomegalovirus exposure and HLA in healthy donors. For this clone: What it binds is not known.

Broader study findings: A few chains linked to CMV were shown in vitro to be specific for CMV antigens. For most TCR sequences rarity was the rule, although some public TCRs occurred in many donors.

This CDR3 region has 15 residues. With V trimmed by 5 bases and J by 11 bases, 13 bases remained unmatched. Germline V gene sequence: CDR1 MNHEY, CDR2 SVGAGI. Sequenced by immunoSEQ multiplex PCR; TCRdb stores in-frame clones only, minus some. The sample holds around 130,000 clones, roughly 90% seen once. Donors were drawn from the approximately 120-subject validation cohort, separate from the roughly 610-subject first cohort. This receptor was obtained from a man younger than 45 in good health and CMV-seronegative. This sequence joins TRBV6-5 and TRBJ1-1; 11 nucleotides agree with TRBD1. Sequencing was carried out using PBMCs. The CDR3 coding sequence is TGTGCCAGCAGTACCCATCGCCCGGACAGGGGGCTTGCTTTCTTT. Amino acid sequence: CASSTHRPDRGLAFF.